These T cell receptor beta chains were read from a single sample in a study of blood T cell repertoires in COVID-19. Libraries were prepared by immunoSEQ multiplex PCR; TCRdb keeps only in-frame clonotypes and omits some of them. The table has 150,000 to 200,000 clones, less than 90% seen once. The sequenced sample was peripheral blood. These receptors were taken from a woman in her seventies with COVID-19, enrolled during active disease. CDR3s include the opening cysteine and the closing phenylalanine or tryptophan. Each record gives: V gene, clone size, D gene, J gene, CDR3 DNA, CDR3 protein. A D gene is named only where the DNA matches it firmly. A clone size is listed for some rows: how often the clone was seen (once, few, many), or a class if it is expanded.

TRBV30,-,TRBD2,TRBJ2-7,TGTGCCTGGAGCCCGGGGGGGTTGGGGTACGAGCAGTACTTC,CAWSPGGLGYEQYF
TRBV29-1,once,-,TRBJ1-2,TGCAGCGTTGGTTCGGGGATGGGCTACACCTTC,CSVGSGMGYTF
TRBV4-3,-,TRBD2,TRBJ2-7,TGCGCCAGCAGCCAAGTCGGGGGAGCGGGAGGACCCTACGAGCAGTACTTC,CASSQVGGAGGPYEQYF
TRBV2,-,-,TRBJ1-4,TGTGCCAGCAGTGGGCGGGGTCAGGATCGACTGTTTTTT,CASSGRGQDRLFF
TRBV7-3,few,-,TRBJ1-2,TGTGCCAGCAGCTTAAACGGCTATGGCTACACCTTC,CASSLNGYGYTF
TRBV28,-,TRBD1,TRBJ2-5,TGTGCCAGCAGTTTTGACAGGGGGCGGGAGACCCAGTACTTC,CASSFDRGRETQYF
TRBV3-1/TRBV3-2,-,-,TRBJ2-7,TGTGCCAGCAGCCAACTGGGAGCCTACGAGCAGTACTTC,CASSQLGAYEQYF
TRBV7-2,few,-,TRBJ1-6,TGTGCCAGCAGCTCGGTGGGGAGGGATTCACCCCTCCACTTT,CASSSVGRDSPLHF
TRBV5-1,-,-,TRBJ1-5,TGCGCCAGCAGCTCTCAAGGGGGGGAACAGCCCCAGCATTTT,CASSSQGGEQPQHF
TRBV5-1,-,TRBD1,TRBJ1-1,TGCGCCAGCAGCTTACCGGGACAGGGAATACTAACTGAAGCTTTCTTT,CASSLPGQGILTEAFF
TRBV4-2,-,TRBD2,TRBJ2-1,TGTGCCAGCAGCCATATCAAGGGCGGGAGGGCCAGCTTCTTC,CASSHIKGGRASFF
TRBV6-2/TRBV6-3,-,TRBD1,TRBJ1-1,TGTGCCAGCAGTATTGACAGGGGAGGGACTGAAGCTTTCTTT,CASSIDRGGTEAFF
TRBV2,-,TRBD2,TRBJ2-7,TGTGCCAGCGACCAGAGCGGGAGGGGGCAGAACGAGCAGTACTTC,CASDQSGRGQNEQYF
TRBV7-2,-,TRBD2,TRBJ2-1,TGTGCCAGCAGCTTCGCACTAGCGGGATCCAGCTCCTACAATGAGCAGTTCTTC,CASSFALAGSSSYNEQFF
TRBV7-2,few,TRBD1,TRBJ2-7,TGTGCCAGCAGCTCCGCGACAGGGACCTACGAGCAGTACTTC,CASSSATGTYEQYF
TRBV7-9,-,-,TRBJ1-2,TGTGCCAGCAGCTGGCTGCAGGGCTTCTATGGCTACACCTTC,CASSWLQGFYGYTF
TRBV21-1,-,-,TRBJ1-5,TGTGCCAGTACACCACCATCGGGGCCGGGGGGTTATAGCAATCAGCCCCAGCATTTT,CASTPPSGPGGYSNQPQHF
TRBV6-5,-,-,TRBJ1-3,TGTGCCAGCAGTTCCGGTGGTCCTGAAAACACCATATATTTT,CASSSGGPENTIYF
TRBV24-1,once,-,TRBJ2-5,TGTGCCACCAGTGAGGCCGGGACTCCGTACCAAGAGACCCAGTACTTC,CATSEAGTPYQETQYF
TRBV7-9,-,-,TRBJ1-5,TGTGCCAGCAGTGAGAGGGGGGGCTCTGGTCAGCCCCAGCATTTT,CASSERGGSGQPQHF
TRBV7-9,-,TRBD1,TRBJ1-3,TGTGCCAGCAACAGATTAGACAGGGCCGCATACACCATATATTTT,CASNRLDRAAYTIYF
TRBV4-1,-,TRBD2,TRBJ2-1,TGCGCCAGCAGCGGTCCAAGCGGGAGTCCACAATGGGATGAGCAGTTCTTC,CASSGPSGSPQWDEQFF
TRBV13,-,-,TRBJ1-1,TGTGCCAGCAGCGTCCTGAGGACTGAAGCTTTCTTT,CASSVLRTEAFF
TRBV7-6,once,-,TRBJ1-2,TGTGCCAGCAGCCCAAGGGTCGACAGCGTGATCTATGGCTACACCTTC,CASSPRVDSVIYGYTF
TRBV7-6,once,-,TRBJ1-2,TGTGCCAGCAGCCTCACAGGGATCGGCTACACCTTC,CASSLTGIGYTF
TRBV10-3,-,TRBD2,TRBJ2-1,TGTGCCATCAAGGGAGGGCAGAGCTACAATGAGCAGTTCTTC,CAIKGGQSYNEQFF